This record looks at one T cell receptor beta chain sequence and its context. Its specificity is not known. This CDR3 is built from 15 residues. The J segment lost 4 bases and the V segment lost 5 bases, leaving 7 bases of the junction unmatched. CDR1 is SNHLY and CDR2 is FYNNEI in the germline V gene. Time point indicated: before natalizumab initiation. Prior interferon beta treatment was universal, and the PML patients were all female. The data were taken from a study of multiple sclerosis patients with progressive multifocal leukoencephalopathy. Clones were read by immunoSEQ multiplex PCR, and TCRdb kept only the in-frame ones, dropping some. The repertoire holds fewer than 35,000 clones, 70% to 90% seen once, with about 1.5% in the top ten. Study-wide results and limits: Before and during natalizumab, the clones expanded at PML already existed.

This chain connects TRBV2 to TRBJ1-4; 7 positions match TRBD1. The sequence was obtained from a human donor with multiple sclerosis. Sequencing was performed on PBMCs. As DNA, the CDR3 is TGTGCCAGCAGTCTGCGACAGGGCTTTAATGAAAAACTGTTTTTT. This codes for CASSLRQGFNEKLFF.